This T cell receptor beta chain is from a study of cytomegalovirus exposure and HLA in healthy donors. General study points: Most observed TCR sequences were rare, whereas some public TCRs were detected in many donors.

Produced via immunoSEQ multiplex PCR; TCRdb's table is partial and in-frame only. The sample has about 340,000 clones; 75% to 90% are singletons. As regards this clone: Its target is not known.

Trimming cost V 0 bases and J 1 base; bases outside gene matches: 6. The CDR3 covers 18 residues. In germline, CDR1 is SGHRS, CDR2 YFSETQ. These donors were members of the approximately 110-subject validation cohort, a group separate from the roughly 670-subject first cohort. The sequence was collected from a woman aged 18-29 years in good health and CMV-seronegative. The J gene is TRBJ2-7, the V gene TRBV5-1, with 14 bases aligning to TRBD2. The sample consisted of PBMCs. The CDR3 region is CASSLGGLAGEGSYEQYF. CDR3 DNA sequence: TGCGCCAGCAGCTTGGGGGGACTAGCGGGAGAGGGATCCTACGAGCAGTACTTC.